The next 5 T cell receptor beta chains were all read from a single sample in a study of T cell responses to AZD1222 COVID-19 vaccine. The assay was immunoSEQ multiplex PCR, and TCRdb's table has in-frame clones only and misses some. In the table there are around 100,000 clones, around 87% of which are singletons. Source: peripheral blood, taken on day 0 of MenACWY control vaccination. These receptor sequences come from an adult in good health.

The genes are TRBV4-3 and TRBJ2-7, with a weak D call TRBD2 (5 bases). Trimming took 0 bases from V and 7 from J, leaving 10 bases between them. The germline gives CDR1 LGHNA, CDR2 YSLEER. The CDR3 contains 13 residues. The CDR3 sequence: CASSQEGWEEQYF. CDR3 nucleotide sequence: TGCGCCAGCAGCCAAGAAGGGTGGGAGGAGCAGTACTTC.

The chain uses TRBV9 and TRBJ2-7, with D hard to call. CDR3 length: 14 residues. The germline CDR1 and CDR2 sequences are SGDLS and YYNGEE. Trimming cost V 0 bases and J 3 bases, with 10 bases left between them. The CDR3 loop reads CASSVGSGGYEQYF. In DNA, the CDR3 is TGTGCCAGCAGCGTAGGGAGTGGCGGCTACGAGCAGTACTTC.

The V and J genes are TRBV7-9 and TRBJ2-7; the D is unclear. The CDR3 spans 14 residues. Germline CDR1 reads SEHNR; CDR2 reads FQNEAQ (reference sequence). V dropped 1 base and J dropped 6 bases, with 13 bases sitting between them. The CDR3 region has the DNA TGTGCCAGCAGCTTAGGTGGGGTTGTGGGCGAGCAGTACTTC. Translation: CASSLGGVVGEQYF. Together with reference TRBV7-9 and TRBJ2-7, the CDR3 gives the full variable domain: DTGVSQNPRHKITKRGQNVTFRCDPISEHNRLYWYRQTLGQGPEFLTYFQNEAQLEKSRLLSDRFSAERPKGSFSTLEIQRTEQGDSAMYLCASSLGGVVGEQYFGPGTRLTVT.

This clone has a single count. The chain carries TRBV28 and TRBJ2-5; 9 positions match TRBD1. The CDR3 has 16 amino acids. CDR1 is MDHEN, CDR2 SYDVKM, per germline. The V segment lost 2 bases and the J segment 4 bases; nucleotides outside the gene matches: 8. CDR3 sequence reads: CASSLGGTGQGETQYF. The CDR3 region has the DNA TGTGCCAGCAGTTTAGGGGGGACAGGGCAGGGAGAGACCCAGTACTTC.

This rearrangement joins TRBV10-3 to TRBJ1-2; D call uncertain. The CDR3 is 13 residues long. Trimming cost V 3 bases and J 4 bases, with 9 bases left between them. The germline gives CDR1 ENHRY, CDR2 SYGVKD. The CDR3 DNA sequence: TGTGCCATCAGTGATTACGAGGGCTATGGCTACACCTTC. It yields the protein CAISDYEGYGYTF.